Listed below are T cell receptor beta chains from one sample, sequenced in a study of blood T cell repertoires in COVID-19. The table came from immunoSEQ multiplex PCR; TCRdb's copy has only in-frame clones and leaves some out. The sample lists some 70,000 clones, 75% to 90% occurring once. The specimen sequenced was peripheral blood. These receptors were obtained from a man aged 50 to 60 with COVID-19, enrolled during active disease. Both conserved end residues are part of each CDR3. D genes are given only for firm matches. Clone size is not always given. Where it is, it says once, few, many or a class for expanded clones.

V: TRBV18
size: .
J: TRBJ1-2
D: .
CDR3: CASSPDRLYGYTF
DNA: TGTGCCAGCTCACCGGACAGACTTTATGGCTACACCTTC

V: TRBV15
size: .
J: TRBJ2-1
D: TRBD2
CDR3: CATSRGGLAGALEQFF
DNA: TGTGCCACCAGCAGAGGAGGACTAGCGGGAGCCCTTGAGCAGTTCTTC

V: TRBV15
size: .
J: TRBJ2-1
D: TRBD2
CDR3: CATSRSKSGADEQFF
DNA: TGTGCCACCAGCAGGTCGAAGAGCGGGGCGGATGAGCAGTTCTTC

V: TRBV6-5
size: .
J: TRBJ2-2
D: TRBD1
CDR3: CASIGQGSNTGELFF
DNA: TGTGCCAGCATCGGACAGGGTTCGAACACCGGGGAGCTGTTTTTT

V: TRBV4-3
size: .
J: TRBJ2-1
D: .
CDR3: CASSQVRLEGEQFF
DNA: TGCGCCAGCAGCCAAGTCCGGCTTGAGGGTGAGCAGTTCTTC

V: TRBV3-1/TRBV3-2
size: .
J: TRBJ2-2
D: TRBD2
CDR3: CASSHRTSGRALGLTGELFF
DNA: TGTGCCAGCAGCCACCGGACTAGCGGGAGGGCCTTGGGTCTGACCGGGGAGCTGTTTTTT

V: TRBV30
size: .
J: TRBJ1-4
D: .
CDR3: CAWSRAGAGANEKLFF
DNA: TGTGCCTGGAGTCGAGCGGGGGCAGGGGCTAATGAAAAACTGTTTTTT

V: TRBV9
size: .
J: TRBJ2-7
D: .
CDR3: CASSSNQGIGEQYF
DNA: TGTGCCAGCTCCTCAAACCAGGGTATCGGGGAGCAGTACTTC

V: TRBV28
size: few
J: TRBJ2-7
D: .
CDR3: CASNGGSYEQYF
DNA: TGTGCCAGCAATGGCGGCTCCTACGAGCAGTACTTC

V: TRBV28
size: .
J: TRBJ2-7
D: .
CDR3: CASSGTGRLVFEQYF
DNA: TGTGCCAGCAGCGGCACAGGCCGGCTTGTTTTCGAGCAGTACTTC

V: TRBV5-1
size: .
J: TRBJ2-7
D: .
CDR3: CASSLWPGPGGKGGYEQYF
DNA: TGCGCCAGCAGCCTTTGGCCGGGTCCCGGTGGAAAAGGAGGCTACGAGCAGTACTTC

V: TRBV19
size: .
J: TRBJ1-4
D: TRBD1
CDR3: CASWTGLPNEKLFF
DNA: TGTGCCAGCTGGACAGGGCTCCCCAATGAAAAACTGTTTTTT

V: TRBV19
size: .
J: TRBJ2-6
D: .
CDR3: CASKKAGAGSGANVLTF
DNA: TGTGCCAGTAAAAAAGCAGGGGCCGGCTCTGGGGCCAACGTCCTGACTTTC

V: TRBV10-1
size: few
J: TRBJ2-1
D: .
CDR3: CASSYSSAPGEDEQFF
DNA: TGCGCCAGCAGTTACTCTAGCGCACCGGGTGAGGATGAGCAGTTCTTC

V: TRBV5-5
size: .
J: TRBJ1-4
D: TRBD1
CDR3: CASSSWDSEKLFF
DNA: TGTGCCAGCAGCTCTTGGGACAGTGAAAAACTGTTTTTT

V: TRBV4-1
size: .
J: TRBJ2-7
D: .
CDR3: CASSLTGYEQYF
DNA: TGCGCCAGCAGCCTGACAGGCTACGAGCAGTACTTC

V: TRBV2
size: .
J: TRBJ2-3
D: TRBD1
CDR3: CASSRDRGSADTQYF
DNA: TGTGCCAGCAGCCGGGACAGGGGAAGCGCAGATACGCAGTATTTT

V: TRBV11-2
size: .
J: TRBJ2-7
D: TRBD1
CDR3: CASSLVETGSYEQYF
DNA: TGTGCCAGCAGCTTAGTCGAGACAGGGTCCTACGAGCAGTACTTC

V: TRBV5-6
size: .
J: TRBJ1-6
D: .
CDR3: CASSLGFWTDDNSPLHF
DNA: TGTGCCAGCAGCTTGGGTTTTTGGACAGATGATAATTCACCCCTCCACTTT

V: TRBV5-1
size: .
J: TRBJ1-1
D: TRBD1
CDR3: CASSWTTGMNTEAFF
DNA: TGCGCCAGCAGCTGGACGACAGGGATGAACACTGAAGCTTTCTTT

V: TRBV6-5
size: .
J: TRBJ2-7
D: .
CDR3: CASTEGARRYEQYF
DNA: TGTGCCAGCACCGAAGGGGCCAGGCGCTACGAGCAGTACTTC

V: TRBV30
size: many
J: TRBJ1-4
D: .
CDR3: CAWSRNRLGEKLFF
DNA: TGTGCCTGGAGTCGAAACAGGTTAGGCGAAAAACTGTTTTTT

V: TRBV6-5
size: .
J: TRBJ1-1
D: .
CDR3: CASSPGGTEAFF
DNA: TGTGCCAGCAGTCCGGGGGGCACTGAAGCTTTCTTT

V: TRBV6-2/TRBV6-3
size: .
J: TRBJ2-1
D: .
CDR3: CASSTGQSQVNEQFF
DNA: TGTGCCAGCAGTACTGGGCAGTCTCAGGTCAATGAGCAGTTCTTC

V: TRBV28
size: .
J: TRBJ2-3
D: .
CDR3: CASTSLPGVGLNTDTQYF
DNA: TGTGCCAGCACCTCACTCCCCGGTGTGGGCTTGAACACAGATACGCAGTATTTT

V: TRBV4-2
size: .
J: TRBJ2-3
D: .
CDR3: CASSQEGADTLYF
DNA: TGTGCCAGCAGCCAGGAGGGTGCAGATACGCTGTATTTT

V: TRBV6-5
size: .
J: TRBJ1-4
D: TRBD1
CDR3: CASNRQGNEKLFF
DNA: TGTGCCAGCAATAGACAGGGTAATGAAAAACTGTTTTTT

V: TRBV19
size: .
J: TRBJ2-1
D: .
CDR3: CASSRQVVGEQFF
DNA: TGTGCCAGTAGTAGACAGGTAGTCGGTGAGCAGTTCTTC

V: TRBV19
size: few
J: TRBJ2-7
D: .
CDR3: CASSIGSSVPSYEQYF
DNA: TGTGCCAGTAGTATAGGCTCTAGCGTTCCCTCCTACGAGCAGTACTTC

V: TRBV6-4
size: .
J: TRBJ2-1
D: TRBD2
CDR3: CASSDSSRGGENEQFF
DNA: TGTGCCAGCAGTGACTCCTCCCGGGGGGGGGAAAATGAGCAGTTCTTC

V: TRBV5-5
size: few
J: TRBJ1-5
D: TRBD1
CDR3: CASSSGTGGGNQPQHF
DNA: TGTGCCAGCAGCTCCGGGACAGGGGGCGGGAATCAGCCCCAGCATTTT

V: TRBV30
size: .
J: TRBJ1-6
D: TRBD1
CDR3: CAWSFSTGRNSPLHF
DNA: TGTGCCTGGAGTTTCTCGACAGGGCGTAATTCACCCCTCCACTTT

V: TRBV7-2
size: .
J: TRBJ2-6
D: TRBD2
CDR3: CASSSSGGTGANVLTF
DNA: TGTGCCAGCAGCTCTAGCGGGGGAACTGGGGCCAACGTCCTGACTTTC

V: TRBV28
size: .
J: TRBJ2-2
D: TRBD2
CDR3: CASSLLASGNTGELFF
DNA: TGTGCCAGCAGTTTATTGGCTAGCGGGAACACCGGGGAGCTGTTTTTT